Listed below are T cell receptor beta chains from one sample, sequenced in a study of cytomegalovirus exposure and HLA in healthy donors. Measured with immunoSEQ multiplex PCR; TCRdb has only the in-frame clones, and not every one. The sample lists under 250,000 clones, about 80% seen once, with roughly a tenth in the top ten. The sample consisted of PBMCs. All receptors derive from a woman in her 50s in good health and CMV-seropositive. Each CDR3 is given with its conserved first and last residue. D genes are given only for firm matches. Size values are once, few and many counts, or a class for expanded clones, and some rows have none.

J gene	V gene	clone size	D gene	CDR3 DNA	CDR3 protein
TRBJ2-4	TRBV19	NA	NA	TGTGCCAGTAGTTCGCGACAGAACATTCAGTACTTC	CASSSRQNIQYF
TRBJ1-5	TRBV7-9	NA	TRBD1	TGTGCCAGCAGCTTAAGCCGCTTGACAGGGGTGGTGCAGCCCCAGCATTTT	CASSLSRLTGVVQPQHF
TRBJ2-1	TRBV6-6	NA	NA	TGTGCCAGCAGTTGGTCCTTGGAGGCTAGCAACAATGAGCAGTTCTTC	CASSWSLEASNNEQFF
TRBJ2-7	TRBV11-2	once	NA	TGTGCCAGCAGCTTGGTCAGCTACGAGCAGTACTTC	CASSLVSYEQYF
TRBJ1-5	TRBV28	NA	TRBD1	TGTGCCAGCAGTTCCGGGACAGGGGACAATCAGCCCCAGCATTTT	CASSSGTGDNQPQHF
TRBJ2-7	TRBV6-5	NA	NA	TGTGCCAGTCAGTCGGTCAGGGGTACGGATAGGGAGCAGTACTTC	CASQSVRGTDREQYF
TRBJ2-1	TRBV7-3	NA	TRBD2	TGTGCCAGCAGCTTTGGACTAGCGGGCGAGCAGTTCTTC	CASSFGLAGEQFF
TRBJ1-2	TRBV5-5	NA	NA	TGTGCCAGCACCCTGGACAGCCGCTACACCTTC	CASTLDSRYTF
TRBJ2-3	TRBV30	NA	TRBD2	TGTGCCTGGAGTATCCCTGCGGGGGGGCCTTCAGATACGCAGTATTTT	CAWSIPAGGPSDTQYF
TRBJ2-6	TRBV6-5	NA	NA	TGTGCCAGCAGTTATGGCCGAATCACTGGGGCCAACGTCCTGACTTTC	CASSYGRITGANVLTF
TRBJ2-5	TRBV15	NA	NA	TGTGCCACCAGTACTTACGTCCAAGAGACCCAGTACTTC	CATSTYVQETQYF
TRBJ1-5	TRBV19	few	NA	TGTGCCAGTAGCATCGGTACAGCTAGCAATCAGCCCCAGCATTTT	CASSIGTASNQPQHF
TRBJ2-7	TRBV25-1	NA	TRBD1	TGTGCCAGCAGTGGGCCGATACCAGGGGGCGCGTATTACGAGCAGTACTTC	CASSGPIPGGAYYEQYF
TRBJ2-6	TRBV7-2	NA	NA	TGTGCCAGCAGCTTATGGACAGCACCATCTGGGGCCAACGTCCTGACTTTC	CASSLWTAPSGANVLTF
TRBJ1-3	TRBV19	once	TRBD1	TGTGCCAGTAGTATAGAAGACAGGGGTTTGGGAAACACCATATATTTT	CASSIEDRGLGNTIYF
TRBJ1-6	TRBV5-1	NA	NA	TGCGCCAGCAGCTCTCAGGGAGGTGGAACCCTCCACTTT	CASSSQGGGTLHF
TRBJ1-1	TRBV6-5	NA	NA	TGTGCCAGCAGTTACCGGGTGAACACTGAAGCTTTCTTT	CASSYRVNTEAFF
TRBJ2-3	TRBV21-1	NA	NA	TGTGCCAGCAGCAATTGGTCAGAGACGAGTTTCTTTCCGAGCGTAGATACGCAGTATTTT	CASSNWSETSFFPSVDTQYF
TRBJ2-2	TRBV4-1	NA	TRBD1	TGCGCCAGCAGCCAATTCGGGACAGGGGGCCCCGGGGAGCTGTTTTTT	CASSQFGTGGPGELFF
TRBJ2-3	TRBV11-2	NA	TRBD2	TGTGCCAGCAGCTCTTTGCCGGGGGGGGGACTGGAGGATACGCAGTATTTT	CASSSLPGGGLEDTQYF
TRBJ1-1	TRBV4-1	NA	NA	TGCGCCAGCAGCCAAGATACATTCAACACTGAAGCTTTCTTT	CASSQDTFNTEAFF
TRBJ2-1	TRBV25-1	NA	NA	TGTGCCAGCAGTGTGGGTCGGCAGGTGCGTAACAATGAGCAGTTCTTC	CASSVGRQVRNNEQFF
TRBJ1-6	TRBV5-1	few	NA	TGCGCCAGCAGCTTGGGGCACAGGGACGGATCACCCCTCCACTTT	CASSLGHRDGSPLHF
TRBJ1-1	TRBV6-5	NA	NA	TGTGCCAGCAGTGAAAACAGAATGAACACTGAAGCTTTCTTT	CASSENRMNTEAFF
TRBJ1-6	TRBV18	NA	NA	TGTGCCAGCTCACAGACTATAGCTCAGAAGTATAATTCACCCCTCCACTTT	CASSQTIAQKYNSPLHF
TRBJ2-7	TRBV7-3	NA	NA	TGTGCCAGCAGCCAATTCCCGGGTTTCGAGCAGTACTTC	CASSQFPGFEQYF
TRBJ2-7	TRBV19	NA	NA	TGTGCCAGTAGACACGACAGTACCTACGAGCAGTACTTC	CASRHDSTYEQYF
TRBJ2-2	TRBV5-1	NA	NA	TGCGCCAGCAGCTGGGCAGCGAACACCGGGGAGCTGTTTTTT	CASSWAANTGELFF
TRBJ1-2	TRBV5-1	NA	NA	TGCGCCAGCAGCGAGGCTTACAACTATGGCTACACCTTC	CASSEAYNYGYTF
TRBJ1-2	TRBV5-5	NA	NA	TGTGCCAGCAGCTCCGTATTGAGACAGGACACCTTC	CASSSVLRQDTF
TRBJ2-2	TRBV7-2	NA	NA	TGTGCCAGCAGCTCGCCCTGGGGTGGGGCGAGCACCGGGGAGCTGTTTTTT	CASSSPWGGASTGELFF
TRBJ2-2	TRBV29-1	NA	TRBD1	TGCAGCGGTGGACAGGGCCAAGGGGAGCTGTTTTTT	CSGGQGQGELFF
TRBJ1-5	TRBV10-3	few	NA	TGTGCCATCAGAAGAGAGAATAGCAATCAGCCCCAGCATTTT	CAIRRENSNQPQHF
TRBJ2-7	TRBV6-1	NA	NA	TGTGCCAGCAGTGAAGGCAGCTACGAGCAGTACTTC	CASSEGSYEQYF
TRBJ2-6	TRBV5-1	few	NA	TGCGCCAGCAGCTTATTATCGGGGGCTGGGGCCAACGTCCTGACTTTC	CASSLLSGAGANVLTF
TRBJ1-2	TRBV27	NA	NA	TGTGCCAGCAGATTCCGGACAGACCAGACTAACTATGGCTACACCTTC	CASRFRTDQTNYGYTF
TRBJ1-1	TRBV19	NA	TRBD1	TGTGCCAGTAGTGCGGGACAGGGAAGGACTGAAGCTTTCTTT	CASSAGQGRTEAFF
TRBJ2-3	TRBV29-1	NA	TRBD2	TGCAGCGTTGAAGCGTCGGGGGGGGATACGCAGTATTTT	CSVEASGGDTQYF
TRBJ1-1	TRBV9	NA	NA	TGTGCCAGCAGCGTAGTGGTGGGTTTGGGCTCTGAAGCTTTCTTT	CASSVVVGLGSEAFF
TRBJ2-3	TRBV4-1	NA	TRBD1	TGCGCCAGCAGCCGCACCGGGACAGGGGGCGGAGATACGCAGTATTTT	CASSRTGTGGGDTQYF
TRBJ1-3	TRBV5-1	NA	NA	TGCGCCAGCAGCTTGGAGCAAATCTCTGGAAACACCATATATTTT	CASSLEQISGNTIYF
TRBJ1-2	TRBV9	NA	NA	TGTGCCAGCAGCGTCCCCCCGTTCTATGGCTACACCTTC	CASSVPPFYGYTF
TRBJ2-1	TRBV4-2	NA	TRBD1	TGTGCCAGCAGCCAAGACCCCTCAGGGGGCAGTGAGCAGTTCTTC	CASSQDPSGGSEQFF